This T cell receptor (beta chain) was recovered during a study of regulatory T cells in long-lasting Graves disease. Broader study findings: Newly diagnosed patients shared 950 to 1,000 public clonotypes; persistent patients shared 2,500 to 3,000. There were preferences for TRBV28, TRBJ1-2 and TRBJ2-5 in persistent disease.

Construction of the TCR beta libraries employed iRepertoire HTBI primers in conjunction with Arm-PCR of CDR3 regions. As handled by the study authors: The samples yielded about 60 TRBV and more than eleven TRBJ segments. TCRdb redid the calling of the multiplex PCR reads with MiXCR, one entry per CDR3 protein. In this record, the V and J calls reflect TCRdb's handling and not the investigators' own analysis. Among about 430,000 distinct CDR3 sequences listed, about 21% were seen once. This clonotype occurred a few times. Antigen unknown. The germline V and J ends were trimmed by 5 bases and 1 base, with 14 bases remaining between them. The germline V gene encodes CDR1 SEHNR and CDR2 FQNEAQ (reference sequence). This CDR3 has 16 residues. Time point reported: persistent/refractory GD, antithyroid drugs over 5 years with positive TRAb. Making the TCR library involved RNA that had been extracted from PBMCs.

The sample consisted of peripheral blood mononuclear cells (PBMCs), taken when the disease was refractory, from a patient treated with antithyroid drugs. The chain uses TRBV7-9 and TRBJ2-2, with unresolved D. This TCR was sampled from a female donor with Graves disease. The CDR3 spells CASSTTHSENTGELFF. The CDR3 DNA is TGTGCCAGCAGCACAACGCACAGCGAGAACACCGGGGAGCTGTTTTTT.